These 19 T cell receptor beta chains originate from one sample sequenced in a study of T cell repertoires in cytomegalovirus infection. Their specific antigens are unknown. TCRdb passed the reads through MiXCR, listing each CDR3 protein once. The sample shows approximately 110,000 distinct CDR3 sequences, 30% to 35% of them seen only once. Sequences were derived from CD8+ T cells from cultured PBMCs, sampled from culture after CMV antigen stimulation. The receptor source for this set is a human donor in good health (CMV status not recorded). Some clones in this sample may be carry-over from other donors' samples.

This chain joins TRBV28 and TRBJ2-1; 9 bases match TRBD1. J was trimmed by 0 bases and V by 4 bases; bases with no gene match: 16. There are 20 residues in the CDR3. Germline V gene data show CDR1 as MDHEN and CDR2 as SYDVKM. CDR3 sequence reads: CASSWGDGTGIWSSYNEQFF. For the CDR3, the DNA is TGTGCCAGCAGTTGGGGGGACGGGACAGGGATCTGGAGCTCCTACAATGAGCAGTTCTTC.

V gene TRBV6-5 combines with J gene TRBJ2-2, with 8 nucleotides matching TRBD1. V gave up 5 bases and J gave up 2 bases; unmatched junction bases: 13. Germline CDR1 reads MNHEY; CDR2 reads SVGAGI. The CDR3 is made up of 18 amino acids. The CDR3 protein is CASSPPVDRVLNTGELFF. The CDR3 DNA sequence: TGTGCCAGCAGTCCACCGGTGGACAGGGTGCTAAACACCGGGGAGCTGTTTTTT.

The chain is built from TRBV5-4 and TRBJ2-3; TRBD1 is a possible D gene (7 bases). V lost 4 bases and J lost 4, with 13 bases in between. The CDR3 length is 14 residues. Germline V gives CDR1 SGHNT, CDR2 YYREEE (reference sequence). CDR3 residues: CASSPDREADTQYF. In nucleotides, the CDR3 is TGTGCCAGCAGCCCCGACAGGGAGGCAGATACGCAGTATTTT.

This clonotype was seen many times. The CDR3 loop is CASSPIIQGGANYGYTF. CDR3 nucleotide sequence: TGTGCCAGCAGCCCAATAATCCAGGGAGGAGCTAACTATGGCTACACCTTC. The chain couples TRBV7-8 to TRBJ1-2; D might be TRBD1 (5 bases). There are 17 residues in the CDR3. Germline CDR1 is SGHVS and CDR2 is FQNEAQ. The V and J ends lost 5 bases and 0 bases respectively, with 19 bases between them.

J is TRBJ2-3 and V is TRBV12-3 or TRBV12-4; 9 bases are a match to TRBD2. The CDR3 has 16 residues. Unmatched junction bases numbered 9, after V lost 5 bases and J lost 3 bases. The CDR3, as DNA: TGTGCCAGCAGTCACTTGGGGCGGGGGGGGACAGATACGCAGTATTTT. Protein product: CASSHLGRGGTDTQYF.

J is TRBJ1-4 and V is TRBV27, with 8 bases fitting TRBD1. The germline V gene has CDR1 MNHEY and CDR2 SMNVEV (reference sequence). V was pared by 5 bases and J by 6 bases, with 11 bases of the junction left unmatched. The CDR3 length is 16 residues. The CDR3 DNA sequence: TGTGCCAGCAGTCCACGCGGACAGGGAAGAGATGAAAAACTGTTTTTT. Translation gives CASSPRGQGRDEKLFF. Looking up the rest from reference TRBV27 and TRBJ1-4 gives the full variable domain: EAQVTQNPRYLITVTGKKLTVTCSQNMNHEYMSWYRQDPGLGLRQIYYSMNVEVTDKGDVPEGYKVSRKEKRNFPLILESPSPNQTSLYFCASSPRGQGRDEKLFFGSGTQLSVL.

V usage is TRBV9 and J usage is TRBJ2-7, with TRBD2 matching over 10 bases. Losses at the gene ends were 5 bases for V and 0 bases for J; bases not matched to a gene: 5. Germline CDR1 SGDLS, CDR2 YYNGEE. This CDR3 region has 15 residues. The CDR3 DNA reads TGTGCCAGCAGTCCGGGACTAGCGTACTCCTACGAGCAGTACTTC. This gives the protein CASSPGLAYSYEQYF.

CDR3 sequence (DNA): TGTGCCAGCAGCTCCAACGCGGGGGGCTATAGCACAGATACGCAGTATTTT. It is translated as CASSSNAGGYSTDTQYF. The rearrangement links TRBV7-8 to TRBJ2-3, with 8 nucleotides matching TRBD2. CDR3 length equals 17 residues. CDR1 SGHVS and CDR2 FQNEAQ come from the germline V gene. After removal of 4 bases from V and 0 bases from J, the junction contained 9 bases not matched to a gene.

The table lists this clonotype with many counts. The genes are TRBV7-2 and TRBJ1-2; 10 bases map to TRBD1. This CDR3 has 15 amino acids. The V gene's germline CDR1 is SGHTA and CDR2 FQGNSA. The ends lost 5 bases at V and 4 bases at J; junction bases unmatched: 7. The CDR3 DNA reads TGTGCCAGCAGCCAGGGACAGGGGCGTGCCTATGGCTACACCTTC. Residues: CASSQGQGRAYGYTF.

This clonotype was seen a handful of times. V usage is TRBV6-5 and J usage is TRBJ1-1; no clear D. Germline values: CDR1 MNHEY, CDR2 SVGAGI. This CDR3 has 15 amino acids. Trimming took off 0 bases at V and 1 base at J, with 9 bases between the two ends. This chain's CDR3 is CASSYSSLWNTEAFF. The CDR3, as DNA: TGTGCCAGCAGTTACTCGTCGTTATGGAACACTGAAGCTTTCTTT.

The chain is built from TRBV15 and TRBJ2-4, with D possibly being TRBD1 (5 bases). Looked up from germline, CDR1 is LNHNV and CDR2 is YYDKDF (reference sequence). The length of the CDR3 is 11 residues. V was pared by 1 base and J by 15 bases, with 10 bases between. This CDR3 reads CATSRGGPRYF. In DNA, the CDR3 is TGTGCCACCAGCAGAGGGGGCCCCCGGTACTTC.

This clonotype was observed at least ten times. The chain employs TRBV7-2 and TRBJ2-2, with a tentative D call TRBD1 (5 bases). The germline V and J ends were trimmed by 5 bases and 5 bases, with 12 bases remaining between them. This CDR3 is 14 amino acids long. The germline V gene encodes CDR1 SGHTA and CDR2 FQGNSA. This CDR3 is CASSRDRRTGELFF. The DNA of the CDR3 is TGTGCCAGCAGCCGTGACAGAAGGACCGGGGAGCTGTTTTTT.

This chain links TRBV6-5 with TRBJ1-2; D possibly corresponds to TRBD1 (5 bases). V was shortened by 0 bases and J by 3 bases, with 17 bases between the two germline ends. The CDR3 runs 17 residues. The germline V gene has CDR1 MNHEY and CDR2 SVGAGI. CDR3 residues: CASSYSQTRGTHYGYTF. CDR3 coding DNA: TGTGCCAGCAGTTACTCCCAGACACGGGGGACCCACTATGGCTACACCTTC.

This clonotype was detected a few times. The CDR3 region is CASSPKGTERSYNSPLHF. For the CDR3, the DNA is TGTGCCAGCAGCCCAAAGGGGACAGAACGCTCCTATAATTCACCCCTCCACTTT. V usage is TRBV7-6 and J usage is TRBJ1-6; 7 bases line up with TRBD1. The germline V gene has CDR1 SGHVS and CDR2 FNYEAQ. The CDR3 totals 18 residues. With 5 bases clipped from V and 0 bases from J, the junction kept 10 bases outside the gene matches.

This clonotype was seen only a few times. This chain connects TRBV6-2 or TRBV6-3 to TRBJ1-2, with no clear D. Trimming shortened V by 6 bases and J by 3 bases, and 14 bases separated the two germline ends. The CDR3 is made up of 14 amino acids. CDR1 and CDR2 from the germline V gene are MNHEY and SVGEGT. The CDR3 is CASSPAVFDYGYTF. In nucleotides, the CDR3 is TGTGCCAGCAGCCCCGCCGTGTTCGACTATGGCTACACCTTC.

V and J are TRBV4-1 and TRBJ1-6, with D possibly TRBD1 on 6 matching bases. V lost 0 bases, J lost 8 bases, and 17 bases lay in between. There are 17 residues in the CDR3. Germline loops: CDR1 MGHRA, CDR2 YSYEKL. CDR3 sequence (DNA): TGCGCCAGCAGCCAAGAGGGGGGCGCGGGCCCTTATTCACCCCTCCACTTT. Translated: CASSQEGGAGPYSPLHF.

A few counts support this clonotype. The chain recombines TRBV6-6 with TRBJ1-2; TRBD1 might be the D (6 bases). Germline lookup yields CDR1 MNHNY and CDR2 SVGAGI (reference sequence). The length of the CDR3 is 18 residues. Trimming took 2 bases from V and 4 from J, leaving 23 bases between them. The CDR3, as DNA: TGTGCCAGCAGTTACGTGGGGGGAGGGGGGCTTTTCGTCTATGGCTACACCTTC. Translating gives CASSYVGGGGLFVYGYTF.

This clonotype was recorded only once. The chain has TRBV7-3 and TRBJ2-3; 8 bases line up with TRBD1. CDR3 length: 15 residues. Germline CDR1 reads SGHTA; CDR2 reads FQGTGA. J was trimmed by 2 bases and V by 5 bases; bases with no gene match: 6. The CDR3: CASSRTGSHTDTQYF. The CDR3, as DNA: TGTGCCAGCAGCCGGACAGGGAGCCACACAGATACGCAGTATTTT.

This clonotype was seen ten or more times. The chain is built from TRBV4-1 and TRBJ2-1; D remains unclear. V was shortened by 0 bases and J by 5 bases, with 5 bases between the two germline ends. CDR1 is MGHRA, CDR2 YSYEKL, per germline. This CDR3 region has 13 residues. The CDR3: CASSQDQNNEQFF. For the CDR3, the DNA is TGCGCCAGCAGCCAAGATCAGAACAATGAGCAGTTCTTC.